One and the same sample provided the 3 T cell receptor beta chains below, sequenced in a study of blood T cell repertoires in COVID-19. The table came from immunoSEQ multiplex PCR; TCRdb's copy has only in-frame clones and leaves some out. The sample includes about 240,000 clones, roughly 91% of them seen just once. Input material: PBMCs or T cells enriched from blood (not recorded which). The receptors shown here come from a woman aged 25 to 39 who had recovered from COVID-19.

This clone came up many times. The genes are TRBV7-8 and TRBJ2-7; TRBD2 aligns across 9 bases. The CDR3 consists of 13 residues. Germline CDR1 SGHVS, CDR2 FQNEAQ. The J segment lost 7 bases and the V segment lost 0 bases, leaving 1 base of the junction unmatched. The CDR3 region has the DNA TGTGCCAGCAGCTTAGCGCTAGCGGGAGAGCAGTACTTC. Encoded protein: CASSLALAGEQYF.

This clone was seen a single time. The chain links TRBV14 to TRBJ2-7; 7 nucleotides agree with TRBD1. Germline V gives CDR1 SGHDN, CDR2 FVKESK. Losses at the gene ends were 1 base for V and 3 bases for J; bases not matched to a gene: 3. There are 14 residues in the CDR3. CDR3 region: CASSQVTGVYEQYF. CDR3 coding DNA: TGTGCCAGCAGCCAAGTAACAGGGGTCTACGAGCAGTACTTC.

The CDR3 here is CASSIPVGGEQFF. The CDR3 DNA follows: TGTGCCAGCAGTATACCTGTCGGGGGTGAGCAGTTCTTC. The gene calls are TRBV6-2 or TRBV6-3 and TRBJ2-1, with D possibly TRBD2 on 6 matching bases. Germline lookup yields CDR1 MNHEY and CDR2 SVGEGT. The CDR3 spans 13 residues. V was pared by 5 bases and J by 9 bases, with 14 bases between.